This TCR beta chain was sequenced during a study of Ad26.COV2.S vaccination and SARS-CoV-2 variants. Findings and limits, study-wide: Vaccine and placebo groups showed comparable non-spike TCR breadth.

Treatment denoted: about 20 received Ad26.COV2.S at low or high dose, single or two shots; several received placebo; per-sample allocation not given. Day 63 following the first vaccine or placebo injection was when the samples were taken. The repertoire was sequenced with immunoSEQ multiplex PCR; TCRdb's copy has only in-frame clones and lacks some. The sample consists of approximately 360,000 clones, about four fifths of them appearing once. Germline assignment: CDR1 SGHDT and CDR2 YYEEEE. V was pared by 4 bases and J by 5 bases, with 16 bases between. The CDR3 runs to 15 residues. With regard to this clone: What it recognizes is unknown.

J is TRBJ1-5 and V is TRBV5-6, with D possibly matching TRBD1 (5 bases). Sequencing used peripheral blood, obtained in a trial of Ad26.COV2.S vaccine versus placebo. The sequence was collected from a person aged 18-60 years who received the Ad26.COV2.S COVID-19 vaccine or a placebo. The chain's CDR3 is CASSARQLRHQPQHF. The CDR3 DNA follows: TGTGCCAGCAGCGCTAGACAGTTACGCCATCAGCCCCAGCATTTT.